The 21 T cell receptor beta chains below all came from one sample that was sequenced in a study of blood T cell repertoires in COVID-19. Measured with immunoSEQ multiplex PCR; TCRdb has only the in-frame clones, and not every one. The sample has some 88,000 clones; roughly three quarters are singletons. Sequencing used peripheral blood. All receptors come from a human donor in a cohort sampled during active COVID-19.

The rearrangement links TRBV29-1 to TRBJ1-5; D is uncertain. V was cut by 7 bases and J by 7 bases, with 17 bases left in between. This CDR3 is 13 amino acids long. Germline lookup yields CDR1 SQVTM and CDR2 ANQGSEA. The CDR3 DNA follows: TGCAGCGCCGTAGCGGGCGGTGGACAGCCCCAGCATTTT. It codes for CSAVAGGGQPQHF. Full variable domain (remainder filled in from reference TRBV29-1 and TRBJ1-5): SAVISQKPSRDICQRGTSLTIQCQVDSQVTMMFWYRQQPGQSLTLIATANQGSEATYESGFVIDKFPISRPNLTFSTLTVSNMSPEDSSIYLCSAVAGGGQPQHFGDGTRLSIL.

The CDR3 reads CASNGGQTSTGELFF. The DNA for the CDR3 is TGTGCCAGCAACGGGGGACAGACAAGCACCGGGGAGCTGTTTTTT. The chain links TRBV6-6 to TRBJ2-2, with D possibly being TRBD1 (7 bases). Trimming cost V 7 bases and J 4 bases, with 16 bases left between them. Germline V CDR1 and CDR2: MNHNY, SVGAGI (reference sequence). The CDR3 is 15 residues long.

This rearrangement joins TRBV3-1 (or the pseudogene TRBV3-2) to TRBJ1-1; 9 bases match TRBD1. The CDR3 sequence is 14 residues long. CDR1 and CDR2 (germline): LGHDT, YNNKEL (reference sequence). V was pared by 3 bases and J by 6 bases, with 5 bases of the junction left unmatched. Here the CDR3 DNA reads TGTGCCAGCAGCCACCTCACAGGGGGCTCTGAAGCTTTCTTT. Its translation is CASSHLTGGSEAFF.

The gene calls are TRBV3-1 (or the pseudogene TRBV3-2) and TRBJ1-1, with 7 bases that match TRBD1. Unmatched junction bases numbered 2, after V lost 1 base and J lost 3 bases. Per germline, CDR1 LGHDT and CDR2 YNNKEL (reference sequence). This CDR3 spans 14 amino acids. DNA for the CDR3: TGTGCCAGCAGCCAAGGACAGGGTGACACTGAAGCTTTCTTT. Its translation: CASSQGQGDTEAFF.

This clone was seen a single time. CDR3 protein: CAWSEEPTGEQYF. The DNA of the CDR3 is TGTGCCTGGAGTGAAGAACCGACGGGAGAGCAGTACTTC. The J gene is TRBJ2-7, the V gene TRBV30; D may be TRBD2 (5 bases). The V gene's germline CDR1 is GTSNPN and CDR2 SVGIG (reference sequence). The CDR3 length is 13 residues. Deletions cut 1 base from V and 7 bases from J, with 14 bases between. Supplemented by reference TRBV30 and TRBJ2-7, the full variable domain reads SQTIHQWPATLVQPVGSPLSLECTVEGTSNPNLYWYRQAAGRGLQLLFYSVGIGQISSEVPQNLSASRPQDRQFILSSKKLLLSDSGFYLCAWSEEPTGEQYFGPGTRLTVT.

This chain links TRBV5-8 with TRBJ2-5, with a possible D match to TRBD1 (5 bases). From germline, CDR1 is SGHTS and CDR2 YDEGEE. The CDR3 consists of 13 residues. Trimming took off 4 bases at V and 5 bases at J, with 12 bases between the two ends. CDR3 sequence (DNA): TGTGCCAGCAGCCCTAGACAGACGGAGACCCAGTACTTC. Encoded protein: CASSPRQTETQYF.

This clone was observed a few times. The CDR3 bases are TGTGCCAGCAGCTTAGAGGGCTTAGGGGCTGAAGCTTTCTTT. It codes for CASSLEGLGAEAFF. V and J are TRBV11-2 and TRBJ1-1; TRBD1 might be the D (5 bases). Germline V CDR1 and CDR2: SGHAT, FQNNGV. V was shortened by 0 bases and J by 6 bases, with 11 bases between the two germline ends. The CDR3 extends over 14 amino acids.

The V gene is TRBV7-9, the J gene TRBJ2-5; tentative D call: TRBD2 (6 bases). CDR3 size: 13 residues. Trimming pared 3 bases from V and 3 bases from J, leaving 8 bases between. Germline assignment: CDR1 SEHNR and CDR2 FQNEAQ (reference sequence). CDR3 protein: CASSFSGEETQYF. DNA of the CDR3: TGTGCCAGCAGCTTTTCGGGAGAAGAGACCCAGTACTTC.

The chain has TRBV5-1 and TRBJ2-2, with no clear D. The CDR3 has 14 residues. Germline loops: CDR1 SGHRS, CDR2 YFSETQ. Trimming took off 0 bases at V and 5 bases at J, with 8 bases between the two ends. CDR3 nucleotides: TGCGCCAGCAGCTTGGATTCAGGTACCGGGGAGCTGTTTTTT. It specifies CASSLDSGTGELFF. The full variable domain, with the rest looked up from reference TRBV5-1 and TRBJ2-2, is KAGVTQTPRYLIKTRGQQVTLSCSPISGHRSVSWYQQTPGQGLQFLFEYFSETQRNKGNFPGRFSGRQFSNSRSEMNVSTLELGDSALYLCASSLDSGTGELFFGEGSRLTVL.

The rearrangement links TRBV7-3 to TRBJ2-1; 10 nucleotides agree with TRBD2. CDR1 and CDR2 (germline): SGHTA, FQGTGA. After removal of 2 bases from V and 6 bases from J, the junction contained 10 bases not matched to a gene. This CDR3 has 17 amino acids. CDR3 in DNA: TGTGCCAGCAGCTTAGTCGAAAGGACTAGCGGATTCAATGAGCAGTTCTTC. This gives the protein CASSLVERTSGFNEQFF. The full variable domain, with the rest looked up from reference TRBV7-3 and TRBJ2-1, is GAGVSQTPSNKVTEKGKYVELRCDPISGHTALYWYRQSLGQGPEFLIYFQGTGAADDSGLPNDRFFAVRPEGSVSTLKIQRTERGDSAVYLCASSLVERTSGFNEQFFGPGTRLTVL.

This chain links TRBV25-1 with TRBJ1-1; D is perhaps TRBD1 (6 bases). The ends were cut back, 5 bases at V and 1 base at J, with 14 bases in the middle. CDR1 is MGHDK and CDR2 is SYGVNS in the germline V gene. This CDR3 has 15 residues. The CDR3 bases are TGTGCCAGCAGTAGACCCGGGACACAGAACACTGAAGCTTTCTTT. Amino acids: CASSRPGTQNTEAFF.

This clone came up once. This chain connects TRBV7-9 to TRBJ1-5; unclear D gene. Germline V CDR1 and CDR2: SEHNR, FQNEAQ (reference sequence). This CDR3 has 12 amino acids. V lost 2 bases and J lost 9, with 8 bases in between. The DNA of the CDR3 is TGTGCCAGCAGCTTATCTAGCGGGCCCCAGCATTTT. As protein: CASSLSSGPQHF.

The chain is built from TRBV7-8 and TRBJ2-2; a weak D match, TRBD2 (6 bases). Germline V gene lookup returns CDR1 SGHVS and CDR2 FQNEAQ. V lost 0 bases and J 4 bases, leaving 15 bases between the germline ends. CDR3 length equals 17 residues. The CDR3, as DNA: TGTGCCAGCAGCTTAGCGCGGGATGGCCCAAGCACCGGGGAGCTGTTTTTT. Translated, it gives CASSLARDGPSTGELFF.

This chain uses TRBV18 with TRBJ2-5; D not certain. V lost 2 bases, J lost 0 bases, and 4 bases lay in between. The CDR3 runs 13 residues. The V gene's germline CDR1 is KGHSH and CDR2 LQKENI. The CDR3 DNA sequence: TGTGCCAGCTCACCAGAGAACCAAGAGACCCAGTACTTC. It encodes CASSPENQETQYF.

The rearrangement joins TRBV19 to TRBJ1-2, with 8 bases lining up with TRBD1. CDR1 LNHDA and CDR2 SQIVND come from the germline V gene (reference sequence). V was clipped by 4 bases and J by 6 bases; unmatched bases: 7. This CDR3 spans 14 amino acids. CDR3 sequence: CASSTTGAVDGYTF. As DNA, the CDR3 is TGTGCCAGTAGTACGACAGGGGCTGTAGATGGCTACACCTTC. Supplemented by reference TRBV19 and TRBJ1-2, the full variable domain reads DGGITQSPKYLFRKEGQNVTLSCEQNLNHDAMYWYRQDPGQGLRLIYYSQIVNDFQKGDIAEGYSVSREKKESFPLTVTSAQKNPTAFYLCASSTTGAVDGYTFGSGTRLTVV.

The chain employs TRBV5-8 and TRBJ1-6; TRBD1 is a possible D gene (6 bases). The CDR3 contains 16 residues. Germline V gene lookup returns CDR1 SGHTS and CDR2 YDEGEE. V was clipped by 4 bases and J by 6 bases, with 17 bases between them. The CDR3 DNA sequence: TGTGCCAGCAGCCCGGATCACAGGGCCGGTAATTCACCCCTCCACTTT. Its translation is CASSPDHRAGNSPLHF.

The chain has TRBV25-1 and TRBJ2-3; no firm D call. The CDR3 runs to 14 residues. Germline V gives CDR1 MGHDK, CDR2 SYGVNS. The ends were cut back, 5 bases at V and 1 base at J, with 10 bases in the middle. CDR3 nucleotides: TGTGCCAGCAGTCCGAGAAGCGGCACAGATACGCAGTATTTT. It codes for CASSPRSGTDTQYF. Variable domain in full (rest from reference TRBV25-1 and TRBJ2-3): EADIYQTPRYLVIGTGKKITLECSQTMGHDKMYWYQQDPGMELHLIHYSYGVNSTEKGDLSSESTVSRIRTEHFPLTLESARPSHTSQYLCASSPRSGTDTQYFGPGTRLTVL.

The gene calls are TRBV11-1 and TRBJ2-6, with D hard to call. The CDR3 is made up of 13 amino acids. Trimming cost V 3 bases and J 3 bases, with 3 bases left between them. In germline, CDR1 is SGHAT, CDR2 FQDESV (reference sequence). CDR3 nucleotides: TGTGCCAGCAGCTTCTTTGGGGCCAACGTCCTGACTTTC. Protein: CASSFFGANVLTF.

The chain combines TRBV5-1 with TRBJ2-3; weak D call: TRBD1 (6 bases). CDR1 and CDR2 from the germline V gene are SGHRS and YFSETQ. CDR3 length: 15 residues. The V end was cut by 3 bases, the J end by 5 bases, with 16 bases between. CDR3 loop: CASSSTDNREDTQYF. For the CDR3, the DNA is TGCGCCAGCAGCTCCACGGATAACAGGGAAGATACGCAGTATTTT.

CDR3 sequence (DNA): TGTGCCAGCAGCCCCGGGACACTGACCTACGAGCAGTACTTC. Amino acids: CASSPGTLTYEQYF. The rearrangement links TRBV6-5 to TRBJ2-7; D is possibly TRBD1 (6 bases). The V and J ends lost 6 bases and 2 bases respectively, with 14 bases between them. The CDR3 runs 14 residues. The germline V gene encodes CDR1 MNHEY and CDR2 SVGAGI.

The V call is TRBV19, the J call TRBJ1-5, with D perhaps matching TRBD1 (5 bases). Germline V lookup: CDR1 LNHDA, CDR2 SQIVND (reference sequence). V gave up 3 bases and J gave up 0 bases, with 9 bases separating them. The CDR3 runs 15 residues. For the CDR3, the DNA is TGTGCCAGTAGTATTGGAGGGGATAGCAATCAGCCCCAGCATTTT. The encoded protein is CASSIGGDSNQPQHF. Based on the CDR3 plus reference TRBV19 and TRBJ1-5, the full variable domain is DGGITQSPKYLFRKEGQNVTLSCEQNLNHDAMYWYRQDPGQGLRLIYYSQIVNDFQKGDIAEGYSVSREKKESFPLTVTSAQKNPTAFYLCASSIGGDSNQPQHFGDGTRLSIL.